The rows below give T cell receptor beta chains drawn from one sample of a study of blood T cells in healthy people across ages. MiXCR, run by TCRdb on the 5' RACE reads, gives a single entry per CDR3 protein. The repertoire holds 1.5 million to 2 million distinct CDR3 sequences, with about 31% as singletons. Sample: blood. These receptors were obtained from a woman aged 25 to 45 in good health. CDR3s include the opening cysteine and the closing phenylalanine or tryptophan. The order of the fields is clone size, V gene, J gene, D gene, CDR3 DNA, CDR3 protein. D genes are given only for firm matches. Clone sizes are given selectively: once, few, many, or a class where the clone is expanded.

>many|TRBV6-6|TRBJ2-7|-
TGTGCCAGCAGTTACCCTCCCTACGAGCAGTACTTC
CASSYPPYEQYF
>few|TRBV27|TRBJ1-2|-
TGTGCCAGCAGTTTATCACGGGGGCCTATGTATGGCTACACCTTC
CASSLSRGPMYGYTF
>few|TRBV6-2/TRBV6-3|TRBJ2-1|-
TGTGCCAGCAGTTACCCGTCGGAGGAGCAGTTCTTC
CASSYPSEEQFF
>few|TRBV20-1|TRBJ2-1|TRBD1
TGCAGTGCTAGAGCCCGGGACAGGGGGCTCAATGAGCAGTTCTTC
CSARARDRGLNEQFF
>-|TRBV27|TRBJ1-1|-
TGTGCCAGCAGCCAGGGGTTCGGCCTTCTGAACACTGAAGCTTTCTTT
CASSQGFGLLNTEAFF
>-|TRBV20-1|TRBJ1-1|-
TGCAGTGCTAGACGTTATTCGGGCAGCCAAGAAGCTTTCTTT
CSARRYSGSQEAFF
>-|TRBV11-2|TRBJ2-1|-
TGTGCCAGCAGCTTAGGCGGTCCAGCCAGTACGCATGAGCAGTTCTTC
CASSLGGPASTHEQFF
>few|TRBV6-5|TRBJ1-2|TRBD1
TGTGCCAGCAGTGGCGACAGGGATCTCTATGGCTACACCTTC
CASSGDRDLYGYTF
>few|TRBV12-3/TRBV12-4|TRBJ1-5|-
TGTGCCAGCAGTTGGGGGTTGGGGACAAATCAGCCCCAGCATTTT
CASSWGLGTNQPQHF
>-|TRBV30|TRBJ1-5|-
TGTGCCTGGAGTGTATCTGCCGACAGTTATCAGCCCCAGCATTTT
CAWSVSADSYQPQHF
>once|TRBV6-6|TRBJ2-5|-
TGTGCCAGCGGGGCCGGGACGAGCGAGACCCAGTACTTC
CASGAGTSETQYF
>few|TRBV4-1|TRBJ2-3|-
TGCGCCAGCAGCCAAGGGGGGCAGGGGCTGGGAGATACGCAGTATTTT
CASSQGGQGLGDTQYF
>-|TRBV27|TRBJ2-1|-
TGTGCCAGCAGTTTATCCTCTCCGGGACTGATGCGGAATGAGCAGTTCTTC
CASSLSSPGLMRNEQFF
>-|TRBV7-9|TRBJ1-5|TRBD1
TGTGCCAGCAGCCACGGGACAGGGGGCGAGCAGCCCCAGCATTTT
CASSHGTGGEQPQHF
>many|TRBV4-2|TRBJ2-1|TRBD2
TGTGCCAGCAGCCCGTTGACTAGCGGGGGCCTCTACAATGAGCAGTTCTTC
CASSPLTSGGLYNEQFF
>few|TRBV5-6|TRBJ2-1|-
TGTGCCAGCAGCTTGGCCGGGACCTACTATGAGCAGTTCTTC
CASSLAGTYYEQFF
>-|TRBV6-2/TRBV6-3|TRBJ1-1|-
TGTGCCAGCAGTCTAGACAGGATGGGCACTGAAGCTTTCTTT
CASSLDRMGTEAFF
>few|TRBV7-8|TRBJ2-5|TRBD2
TGTGCCAGCAGCTTTCAACTAGCGGGGGGCGGGGAGACCCAGTACTTC
CASSFQLAGGGETQYF
>few|TRBV20-1|TRBJ2-4|-
TGCAGTGGTAGTGGGAGTGGAGCCAAAAACATTCAGTACTTC
CSGSGSGAKNIQYF
>few|TRBV27|TRBJ1-1|TRBD1
TGTGCCAGCACTTCCGGACAGGGTTACACTGAAGCTTTCTTT
CASTSGQGYTEAFF
>few|TRBV4-1|TRBJ1-6|TRBD1
TGCGCCAGCAGCCACACTACGACAGGGGGGGGTTCACCCCTCCACTTT
CASSHTTTGGGSPLHF
>-|TRBV30|TRBJ1-6|-
TGTGCCTGGAGTCGGGCACTTGGAAATTCACCCCTCCACTTT
CAWSRALGNSPLHF
>few|TRBV29-1|TRBJ2-1|-
TGCAGCGGGAGAGGAACCTCTGGGTACAATGAGCAGTTCTTC
CSGRGTSGYNEQFF
>-|TRBV6-2/TRBV6-3|TRBJ2-2|TRBD2
TGTGCCAGCAGTTTAGCGGGGATCGCGAACACCGGGGAGCTGTTTTTT
CASSLAGIANTGELFF
>-|TRBV12-3/TRBV12-4|TRBJ2-7|-
TGTGCCAGCAGTCCTGGGGCTTATTTCTCCTACGAGCAGTACTTC
CASSPGAYFSYEQYF
>few|TRBV6-2/TRBV6-3|TRBJ2-1|-
TGTGCCAGCAGCCCAGGGCCTAGGAGGTTACCTCGGCAGTTCTTC
CASSPGPRRLPRQFF
>-|TRBV28|TRBJ2-5|-
TGTGCCAGCAGTTTAGCGAGAACCCAAGAGACCCAGTACTTC
CASSLARTQETQYF
>-|TRBV30|TRBJ2-1|-
TGTGCCTGGAGTGTACGATCTCTTGAGCAACAGTTCTTC
CAWSVRSLEQQFF
>-|TRBV7-9|TRBJ1-1|TRBD1
TGTGCCAGCAGCAAAATCCGGGACAGGAGAACCGATTGCCCTGAAGCTTTCTTT
CASSKIRDRRTDCPEAFF
>few|TRBV6-6|TRBJ2-5|-
TGTGCCAGCGGCCCGGAGGGTGTGCAGTACTTC
CASGPEGVQYF
>few|TRBV10-3|TRBJ2-1|TRBD2
TGTGCCACTCGGACTAGCGGGAGCTCCTACAATGAGCAGTTCTTC
CATRTSGSSYNEQFF
>-|TRBV3-1|TRBJ2-1|TRBD1
TGTGCCAGCAGCCCGGGACAGACGTCTTTCAATGAGCAGTTCTTC
CASSPGQTSFNEQFF
>few|TRBV20-1|TRBJ1-5|-
TGCAGTGCAAGTCCCCGGACCGGATATCAGCCCCAGCATTTT
CSASPRTGYQPQHF
>few|TRBV6-1|TRBJ2-7|TRBD2
TGTGCCAGCAGTGGCACGACTAGCGGATTCCACGAGCAGTACTTC
CASSGTTSGFHEQYF
>-|TRBV7-9|TRBJ2-5|TRBD1
TGTGCCAGCAGCTTGGGACAGCCGAGGGAGACCCAGTACTTC
CASSLGQPRETQYF
>few|TRBV20-1|TRBJ2-3|-
TGCAGTGCTAGAGATCAACAGAACACAGATACGCAGTATTTT
CSARDQQNTDTQYF
>many|TRBV20-1|TRBJ1-2|-
TGCAGTGCCGGCTTTGGTCTAGGAAACTATGGCTACACCTTC
CSAGFGLGNYGYTF
>many|TRBV29-1|TRBJ2-1|TRBD2
TGCAGCGTTCATGGAGCGGGAGATTATAATGAGCAGTTCTTC
CSVHGAGDYNEQFF
>once|TRBV20-1|TRBJ2-5|-
TGCAGTGCTAGACCCATTGTTGAGGGGAAAGAGACCCAGTACTTC
CSARPIVEGKETQYF
>few|TRBV20-1|TRBJ2-1|-
TGCAGTGCTAGAGATGCGGAGGCCCGAGGCTCCTACAATGAGCAGTTCTTC
CSARDAEARGSYNEQFF
>few|TRBV6-5|TRBJ2-1|-
TGTGCCAGCAGCGTCCACAGATACAATGAGCAGTTCTTC
CASSVHRYNEQFF
>-|TRBV10-3|TRBJ2-2|TRBD2
TGTGCCATCAGTGGAAAACTAGCGGGGGCGAACACCGGGGAGCTGTTTTTT
CAISGKLAGANTGELFF
>few|TRBV5-1|TRBJ2-7|TRBD2
TGCGCCAGCAGCTTGGAGTTCGGAGCGGGGGACGACGAGCAGTACTTC
CASSLEFGAGDDEQYF
>-|TRBV10-2|TRBJ1-1|-
TGCGCCAGCAGTGAAGCGCCGGGGCTCGCTGAAGCTTTCTTT
CASSEAPGLAEAFF
>-|TRBV28|TRBJ2-7|TRBD1
TGTGCCAGCAGGCCCCGGTCACAGGGGAGCTACGAGCAGTACTTC
CASRPRSQGSYEQYF
>-|TRBV20-1|TRBJ1-5|-
TGCAGTGCTAGGCAGGGTACTCAGCCCCAGCATTTT
CSARQGTQPQHF
>-|TRBV20-1|TRBJ1-5|-
TGCAGTGCTAGATCCGACGGAGGGAATCAGCCCCAGCATTTT
CSARSDGGNQPQHF
>-|TRBV6-1|TRBJ2-1|TRBD2
TGTGCCAGCACTCGGCTAGCGGGTTACAATGAGCAGTTCTTC
CASTRLAGYNEQFF
>-|TRBV7-9|TRBJ2-7|-
TGTGCCAGCAGCCCGACAAGTGGTCGTAACGAGCAGTACTTC
CASSPTSGRNEQYF
>-|TRBV20-1|TRBJ2-7|-
TGCAGTGCAGCCGGGGGTTATTCCGAGCAGTACTTC
CSAAGGYSEQYF
>-|TRBV5-1|TRBJ1-2|TRBD1
TGCGCCAGCAGCTCCGGGACAGGGGTTGATGGCTACACCTTC
CASSSGTGVDGYTF
>few|TRBV28|TRBJ2-7|TRBD1
TGTGCCAGCTGCCCTGCCGGGACAGAGCACTACGAGCAGTACTTC
CASCPAGTEHYEQYF
>few|TRBV4-1|TRBJ1-1|-
TGCGCCAGCAGCCAAGTCACGGGGAACACTGAAGCTTTCTTT
CASSQVTGNTEAFF
>-|TRBV5-1|TRBJ2-1|TRBD2
TGCGCCAGCAGCCCCGAGAGGCGGGAGGGCCCCAATGAGCAGTTCTTC
CASSPERREGPNEQFF
>few|TRBV13|TRBJ2-6|-
TGTGCCAGCAGTCTAGGGGCCCGAGAAGCCGGGGCCAACGTCCTGACTTTC
CASSLGAREAGANVLTF